This is a list of T cell receptor beta chains from one sample in a study of control samples from healthy donors and cancer patients. TCRdb's copy holds only in-frame clones and misses some; the assay was immunoSEQ multiplex PCR. The sample contains approximately 140,000 clones, less than 95% of which appear only once. Sequenced input: blood. The receptor set was obtained from a man between 18 and 29 years old in good health. The CDR3 runs from the conserved cysteine through the conserved F or W. Each record gives: J gene, V gene, D gene, clone size, CDR3 DNA, CDR3 protein. A D gene is named only where the DNA matches it firmly. Rows give clone size only sometimes, using once, few, many, or a class for an expanded clone.

j_call: TRBJ2-3; v_call: TRBV19; d_call: NA; clone_size: NA; cdr3_nt: TGTGCCAGTAGCCCCATGAGTTTTGGCACAGATACGCAGTATTTT; cdr3_aa: CASSPMSFGTDTQYF
j_call: TRBJ2-2; v_call: TRBV24-1; d_call: NA; clone_size: NA; cdr3_nt: TGTGCCACCAGTGATTCCCTTTTCACCGGGGAGCTGTTTTTT; cdr3_aa: CATSDSLFTGELFF
j_call: TRBJ2-7; v_call: TRBV7-9; d_call: NA; clone_size: NA; cdr3_nt: TGTGCCAGCAGCCATTTCGACCGCCACGAGCAGTACTTC; cdr3_aa: CASSHFDRHEQYF
j_call: TRBJ2-3; v_call: TRBV27; d_call: TRBD2; clone_size: NA; cdr3_nt: TGTGCCAGCAGTTTATTAAGCGGGGGGGCAGATACGCAGTATTTT; cdr3_aa: CASSLLSGGADTQYF
j_call: TRBJ2-3; v_call: TRBV5-4; d_call: NA; clone_size: NA; cdr3_nt: TGTGCCAGCAGCTCGGGAACTCAGGGAGGCACAGATACGCAGTATTTT; cdr3_aa: CASSSGTQGGTDTQYF
j_call: TRBJ1-1; v_call: TRBV29-1; d_call: NA; clone_size: NA; cdr3_nt: TGCAGCGTCCAAACGAACACTGAAGCTTTCTTT; cdr3_aa: CSVQTNTEAFF
j_call: TRBJ2-1; v_call: TRBV27; d_call: NA; clone_size: NA; cdr3_nt: TGTGCCAGCGGAGGGGGGCCACGTTACAATGAGCAGTTCTTC; cdr3_aa: CASGGGPRYNEQFF
j_call: TRBJ1-1; v_call: TRBV3-1/TRBV3-2; d_call: NA; clone_size: NA; cdr3_nt: TGTGCCAGCGGGGACGGAATAAACACTGAAGCTTTCTTT; cdr3_aa: CASGDGINTEAFF
j_call: TRBJ2-7; v_call: TRBV28; d_call: NA; clone_size: NA; cdr3_nt: TGTGCCAGCAGCCTCCCAGGGTCCTACGAGCAGTACTTC; cdr3_aa: CASSLPGSYEQYF
j_call: TRBJ2-1; v_call: TRBV7-3; d_call: NA; clone_size: NA; cdr3_nt: TGTGCCAGCAGCTTCCGACAGTACAATGAGCAGTTCTTC; cdr3_aa: CASSFRQYNEQFF
j_call: TRBJ2-7; v_call: TRBV7-6; d_call: NA; clone_size: once; cdr3_nt: TGTGCCAGCAGCTTAGCGGGGGGATTCCAATACGAGCAGTACTTC; cdr3_aa: CASSLAGGFQYEQYF
j_call: TRBJ1-1; v_call: TRBV7-2; d_call: TRBD1; clone_size: NA; cdr3_nt: TGTGCCAGCAGCCGCGACAGGGGAAGTACTGAAGCTTTCTTT; cdr3_aa: CASSRDRGSTEAFF
j_call: TRBJ2-7; v_call: TRBV28; d_call: NA; clone_size: NA; cdr3_nt: TGTGCCAGCAGCCCTCCGGGGTCCATCCTATCCTACGAGCAGTACTTC; cdr3_aa: CASSPPGSILSYEQYF
j_call: TRBJ2-3; v_call: TRBV20-1; d_call: NA; clone_size: NA; cdr3_nt: TGCAGTGCTACTCGCAAAGATACGCAGTATTTT; cdr3_aa: CSATRKDTQYF
j_call: TRBJ2-7; v_call: TRBV11-2; d_call: NA; clone_size: NA; cdr3_nt: TGTGCCAGCAGCTTGGCCGAGGGGGGGGCCTACGAGCAGTACTTC; cdr3_aa: CASSLAEGGAYEQYF